Listed below are T cell receptor beta chains from one sample, sequenced in a study of cytomegalovirus exposure and HLA in healthy donors. The method was immunoSEQ multiplex PCR; TCRdb's version includes in-frame clones alone and lacks a portion of them. The sample shows around 220,000 clones, more than 60% of them seen only once. The source material was PBMCs. Every receptor here comes from a woman in her 30s in good health and CMV-seronegative. The CDR3 runs from the conserved cysteine through the conserved F or W. A D gene is named only where the DNA matches it firmly. Size is omitted from some rows. Given values are once, few, many or a class for expanded clones.

.	.	TRBV27	TRBJ2-1	TGTGCCAGCAGGTCAGCCCGTTCTGGAGCCTACAATGAGCAGTTCTTC	CASRSARSGAYNEQFF
.	TRBD2	TRBV27	TRBJ2-7	TGTGCCAGCAGTTACTCCGGGACTAGAAGCGAGCAGTACTTC	CASSYSGTRSEQYF
.	TRBD1	TRBV18	TRBJ1-1	TGTGCCAGCTCAGAACTCGGACAGGGGGAAGCTTTCTTT	CASSELGQGEAFF
.	TRBD2	TRBV19	TRBJ2-3	TGTGCCAGTAGCAAACTAGCGGACACAGATACGCAGTATTTT	CASSKLADTDTQYF
.	.	TRBV2	TRBJ2-3	TGTGCCAGCAGTGAAGGGGGCTGGAGCACAGATACGCAGTATTTT	CASSEGGWSTDTQYF
.	.	TRBV28	TRBJ2-1	TGTGCCAGCAGTTCTGGGACACTCTACAATGAGCAGTTCTTC	CASSSGTLYNEQFF
.	TRBD1	TRBV7-8	TRBJ2-7	TGTGCCAGCAGCTCGGGACAGGTTACCTACGAGCAGTACTTC	CASSSGQVTYEQYF
.	.	TRBV7-9	TRBJ2-1	TGTTCCAGCAGCTTAGAGGAGGGAGAGCAGTTCTTC	CSSSLEEGEQFF
.	.	TRBV7-2	TRBJ1-1	TGTGCCAGCAGCTTAGAGGCAGGACTCATGAACACTGAAGCTTTCTTT	CASSLEAGLMNTEAFF
.	.	TRBV19	TRBJ2-7	TGTGCCAGTAGTATAGATCTATCTGAGGAGCAGTACTTC	CASSIDLSEEQYF
once	.	TRBV30	TRBJ1-5	TGTGCCTGGAGTGTGGGGAGGCCAGATCAGCCCCAGCATTTT	CAWSVGRPDQPQHF
few	.	TRBV2	TRBJ1-2	TGTGCCAGCAGCAGGGGCTTATCTAACTATGGCTACACCTTC	CASSRGLSNYGYTF
.	.	TRBV7-9	TRBJ2-7	TGTGCCAGCAGCTTCTCTCACGAGCAGTACTTC	CASSFSHEQYF
few	.	TRBV30	TRBJ2-5	TGTGCCTGGACTCCCGTCGCAGGGAGGCAAGAGACCCAGTACTTC	CAWTPVAGRQETQYF
.	TRBD2	TRBV19	TRBJ2-1	TGTGCCACTTCCATCGGACTAGCGGGAGGTAATGAGCAGTTCTTC	CATSIGLAGGNEQFF
.	.	TRBV30	TRBJ2-3	TGTGCCTGGATAGGAAAAGGAGGACCAAGCACAGATACGCAGTATTTT	CAWIGKGGPSTDTQYF
.	TRBD1	TRBV6-6	TRBJ2-7	TGTGCCAGCAGTTACTCATACAGGGGGACCTACGAGCAGTACTTC	CASSYSYRGTYEQYF
.	.	TRBV7-8	TRBJ1-1	TGTGCCAGCAGCCTAATGAACACTGAAGCTTTCTTT	CASSLMNTEAFF
.	TRBD1	TRBV11-2	TRBJ2-7	TGTGCCAGCAGCTCGGGCCCCCCGGCAGGGGGCATATACGAGCAGTACTTC	CASSSGPPAGGIYEQYF
.	.	TRBV10-3	TRBJ1-2	TGTGCCATCAACCTCGTGGGACATCCTTCTAACTATGGCTACACCTTC	CAINLVGHPSNYGYTF
.	TRBD1	TRBV5-1	TRBJ1-4	TGCGCCAGCAGCTTGATGGACAGGCGTGACGAAAAACTGTTTTTT	CASSLMDRRDEKLFF
.	TRBD1	TRBV30	TRBJ2-7	TGTGCCTGGAGCGGGGGACAGGGCCGCGAGCAGTACTTC	CAWSGGQGREQYF
.	TRBD1	TRBV5-5	TRBJ2-7	TGTGCCAGCAGCGGGGGGACAGGGCCCTACGAGCAGTACTTC	CASSGGTGPYEQYF
few	TRBD2	TRBV7-9	TRBJ2-2	TGTGCCAGCAGTCCAGTACGCAGGACTAGCGGTTACACCGGGGAGCTGTTTTTT	CASSPVRRTSGYTGELFF
.	.	TRBV18	TRBJ2-7	TGTGCCAGCTCACCCCCGGCCAGGGACTTCTACGAGCAGTACTTC	CASSPPARDFYEQYF
few	.	TRBV30	TRBJ1-2	TGTGCCTGGAGTGCCCAGGGAAGCTATGGCTACACCTTC	CAWSAQGSYGYTF
.	TRBD2	TRBV7-9	TRBJ2-1	TGTGCCAGCAGCTTAGCGAGGGAGGGTGAGCAGTTCTTC	CASSLAREGEQFF
.	TRBD2	TRBV5-1	TRBJ2-1	TGCGCCAGCAGTGCCTTAACTAGCGGGAGAGGGAATGAGCAGTTCTTC	CASSALTSGRGNEQFF
few	TRBD1	TRBV13	TRBJ1-1	TGTGCCAGCAGCTCGATGGACAGGGGGCTGGATACTGAAGCTTTCTTT	CASSSMDRGLDTEAFF